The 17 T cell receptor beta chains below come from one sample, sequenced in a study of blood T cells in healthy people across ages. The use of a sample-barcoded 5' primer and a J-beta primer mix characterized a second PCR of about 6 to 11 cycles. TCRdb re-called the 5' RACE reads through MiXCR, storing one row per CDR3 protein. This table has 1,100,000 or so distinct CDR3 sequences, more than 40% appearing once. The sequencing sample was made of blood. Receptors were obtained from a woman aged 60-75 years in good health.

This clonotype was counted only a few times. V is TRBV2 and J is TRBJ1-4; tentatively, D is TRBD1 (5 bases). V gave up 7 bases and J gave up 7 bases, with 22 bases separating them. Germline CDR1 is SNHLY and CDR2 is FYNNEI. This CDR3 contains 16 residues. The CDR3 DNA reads TGTGCCAGCATGATCTTCGAGGGAGGGGAGATTGAAAAACTGTTTTTT. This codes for CASMIFEGGEIEKLFF.

For the CDR3, the DNA is TGCAGCCACCGGGGGGGGTTAGAGACCCAGTACTTC. It codes for CSHRGGLETQYF. J is TRBJ2-5 and V is TRBV20-1, with TRBD2 identical over 8 bases. This CDR3 comprises 12 residues. Germline V lookup: CDR1 DFQATT, CDR2 SNEGSKA (reference sequence).

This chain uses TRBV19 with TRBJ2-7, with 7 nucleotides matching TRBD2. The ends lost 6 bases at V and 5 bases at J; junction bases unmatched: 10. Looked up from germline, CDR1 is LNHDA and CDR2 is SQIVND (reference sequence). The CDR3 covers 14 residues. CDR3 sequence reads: CASSGRETRHEQYF. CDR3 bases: TGTGCCAGTAGCGGGCGGGAGACCAGGCACGAGCAGTACTTC.

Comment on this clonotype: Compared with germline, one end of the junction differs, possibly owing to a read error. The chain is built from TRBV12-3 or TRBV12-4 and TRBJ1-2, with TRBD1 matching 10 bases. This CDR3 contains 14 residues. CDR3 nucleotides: TGTGCCAGCAGTATAGGACAGGGGGTGGGTGGCTACACCTTT. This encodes CASSIGQGVGGYTF.

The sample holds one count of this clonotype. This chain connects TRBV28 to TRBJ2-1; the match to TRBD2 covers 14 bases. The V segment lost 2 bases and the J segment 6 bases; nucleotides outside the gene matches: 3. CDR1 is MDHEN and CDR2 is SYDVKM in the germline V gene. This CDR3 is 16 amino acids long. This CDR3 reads CASSLGTSGSSNEQFF. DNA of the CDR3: TGTGCCAGCAGTTTAGGGACTAGCGGGAGTAGCAATGAGCAGTTCTTC.

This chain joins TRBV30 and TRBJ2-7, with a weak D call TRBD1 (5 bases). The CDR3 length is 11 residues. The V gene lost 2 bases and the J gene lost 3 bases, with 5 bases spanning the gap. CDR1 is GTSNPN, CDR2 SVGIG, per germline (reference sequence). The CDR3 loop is CAWSQGYEQYF. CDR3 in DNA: TGTGCCTGGAGTCAGGGCTACGAGCAGTACTTC. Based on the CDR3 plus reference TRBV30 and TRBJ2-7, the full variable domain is SQTIHQWPATLVQPVGSPLSLECTVEGTSNPNLYWYRQAAGRGLQLLFYSVGIGQISSEVPQNLSASRPQDRQFILSSKKLLLSDSGFYLCAWSQGYEQYFGPGTRLTVT.

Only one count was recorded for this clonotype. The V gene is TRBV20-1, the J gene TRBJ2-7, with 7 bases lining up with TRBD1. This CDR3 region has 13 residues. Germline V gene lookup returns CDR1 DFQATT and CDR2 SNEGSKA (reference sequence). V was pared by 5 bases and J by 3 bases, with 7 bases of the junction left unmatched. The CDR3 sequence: CSADTGVDYEQYF. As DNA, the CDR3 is TGCAGTGCTGACACAGGGGTGGACTACGAGCAGTACTTC.

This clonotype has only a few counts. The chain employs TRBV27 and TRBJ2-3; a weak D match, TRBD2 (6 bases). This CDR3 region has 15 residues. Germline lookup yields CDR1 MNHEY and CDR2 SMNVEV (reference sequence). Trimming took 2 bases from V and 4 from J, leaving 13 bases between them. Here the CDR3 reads CASSLGGIVADTQYF. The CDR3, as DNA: TGTGCCAGCAGTTTAGGAGGGATAGTGGCAGATACGCAGTATTTT.

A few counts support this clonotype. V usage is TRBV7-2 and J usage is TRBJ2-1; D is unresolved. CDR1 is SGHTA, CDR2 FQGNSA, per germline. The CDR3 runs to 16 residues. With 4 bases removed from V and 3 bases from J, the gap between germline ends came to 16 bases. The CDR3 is CASSSLIRARYNEQFF. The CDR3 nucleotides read TGTGCCAGCAGCTCCCTAATTAGGGCTCGCTACAATGAGCAGTTCTTC.

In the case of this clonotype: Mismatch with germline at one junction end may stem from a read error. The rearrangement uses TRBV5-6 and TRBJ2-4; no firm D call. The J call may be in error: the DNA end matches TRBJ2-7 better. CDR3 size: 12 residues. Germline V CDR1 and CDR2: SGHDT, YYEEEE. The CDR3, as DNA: TGTACCAGCAGCTTGGACGGAAGCGAGCAGTACTTC. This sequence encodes CTSSLDGSEQYF.

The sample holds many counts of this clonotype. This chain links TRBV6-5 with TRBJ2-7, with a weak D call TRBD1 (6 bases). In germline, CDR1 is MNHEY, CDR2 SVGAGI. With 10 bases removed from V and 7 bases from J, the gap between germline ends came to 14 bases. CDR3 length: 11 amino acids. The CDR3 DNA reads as TGTGCCACCCAGGGGAGTAGTGAGCAGTACTTC. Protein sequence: CATQGSSEQYF.

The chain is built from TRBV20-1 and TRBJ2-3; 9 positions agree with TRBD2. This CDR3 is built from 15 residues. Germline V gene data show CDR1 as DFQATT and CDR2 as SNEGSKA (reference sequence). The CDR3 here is CSPSALAGGQDTQYF. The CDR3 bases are TGCAGCCCATCCGCCTTGGCGGGAGGGCAGGATACGCAGTATTTT.

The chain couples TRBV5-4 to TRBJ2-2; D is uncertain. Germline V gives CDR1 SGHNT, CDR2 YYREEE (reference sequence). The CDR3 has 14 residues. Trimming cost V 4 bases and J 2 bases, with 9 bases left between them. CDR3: CASSGQDNTGELFF. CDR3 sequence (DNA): TGTGCCAGCAGCGGGCAGGATAACACCGGGGAGCTGTTTTTT.

The CDR3 loop reads CASRPLRRRGEGYGYTF. The CDR3 DNA is TGTGCCAGCAGGCCCCTGAGGAGGAGGGGGGAGGGTTATGGCTACACCTTC. The chain joins TRBV27 to TRBJ1-2, with D perhaps TRBD1 (6 bases). Germline-derived CDR1 and CDR2 are MNHEY and SMNVEV (reference sequence). The germline V and J ends were trimmed by 6 bases and 5 bases, with 25 bases remaining between them. The CDR3 runs 17 residues.

For the CDR3, the DNA is TGTGCCAGCAGCCAAGATGGCGGGGGTGAGCAGTTCTTC. It yields the protein CASSQDGGGEQFF. V gene TRBV3-1 combines with J gene TRBJ2-1; TRBD2 matches at 7 bases. CDR3 size: 13 residues. V shed 0 bases and J 9 bases; nucleotides not matched to a gene: 2. Germline V gene sequence: CDR1 LGHDT, CDR2 YNNKEL (reference sequence).

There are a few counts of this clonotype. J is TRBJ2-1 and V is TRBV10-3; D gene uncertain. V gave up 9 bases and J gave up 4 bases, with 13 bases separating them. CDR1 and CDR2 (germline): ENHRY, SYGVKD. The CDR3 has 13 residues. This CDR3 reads CAIKTPDYNEQFF. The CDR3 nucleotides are TGTGCCATTAAAACCCCGGATTACAATGAGCAGTTCTTC.

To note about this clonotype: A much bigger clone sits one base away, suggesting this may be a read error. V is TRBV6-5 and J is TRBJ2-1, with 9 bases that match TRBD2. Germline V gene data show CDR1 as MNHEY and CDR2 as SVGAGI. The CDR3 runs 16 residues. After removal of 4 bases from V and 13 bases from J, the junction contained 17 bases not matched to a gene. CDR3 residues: CASSSPLREGHETQFF. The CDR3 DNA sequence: TGTGCCAGCAGTTCTCCCCTGCGGGAGGGCCATGAGACCCAGTTCTTC.